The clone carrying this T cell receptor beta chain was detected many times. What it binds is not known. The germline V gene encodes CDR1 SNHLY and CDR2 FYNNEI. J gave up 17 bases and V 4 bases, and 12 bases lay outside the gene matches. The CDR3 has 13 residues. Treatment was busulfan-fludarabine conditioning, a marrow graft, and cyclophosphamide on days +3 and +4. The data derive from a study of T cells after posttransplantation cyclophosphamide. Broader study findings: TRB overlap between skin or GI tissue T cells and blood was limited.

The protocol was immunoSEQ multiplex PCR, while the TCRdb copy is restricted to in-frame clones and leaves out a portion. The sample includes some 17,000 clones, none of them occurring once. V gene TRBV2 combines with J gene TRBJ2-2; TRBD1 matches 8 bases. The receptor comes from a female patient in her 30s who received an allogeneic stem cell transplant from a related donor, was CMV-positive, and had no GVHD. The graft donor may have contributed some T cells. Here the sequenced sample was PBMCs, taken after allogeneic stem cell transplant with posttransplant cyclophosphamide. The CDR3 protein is CASSGFLLDREFF. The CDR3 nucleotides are TGTGCCAGCAGTGGATTTCTCTTGGACAGGGAATTTTTT.